These 18 T cell receptor beta chains were sequenced from one sample in a study of response to subunit inactivated influenza vaccine. TCRdb recomputed calls from the RT-PCR reads with MiXCR, one row per CDR3 protein. The sample yields 600,000 to 700,000 distinct CDR3 sequences, around 15% seen once. This specimen consisted of PBMCs from blood, obtained around 14 days before vaccination. The origin of the receptors is a man in his fifties or sixties who received an inactivated influenza vaccine.

This clonotype was counted only a few times. The V and J genes are TRBV10-3 and TRBJ1-2; D perhaps matches TRBD1 (5 bases). The CDR3 is 13 amino acids. Germline V lookup: CDR1 ENHRY, CDR2 SYGVKD. Trimming pared 4 bases from V and 8 bases from J, leaving 14 bases between. CDR3 DNA: TGTGCCATCAGTGTGGGGGAATCGGGCGGCTACACCTTC. Protein product: CAISVGESGGYTF.

The chain uses TRBV7-2 and TRBJ2-7, with TRBD2 matching 7 bases. Unmatched junction bases numbered 11, after V lost 8 bases and J lost 1 base. CDR1 and CDR2 (germline): SGHTA, FQGNSA. CDR3 length equals 15 residues. CDR3 coding DNA: TGTGCCAGCGGCACACCGGGACTACGATCCTACGAGCAGTACTTC. Translated, it gives CASGTPGLRSYEQYF.

The table lists this clonotype with a few counts. The genes are TRBV5-1 and TRBJ2-3, with 7 bases that match TRBD2. V was pared by 4 bases and J by 1 base, with 9 bases of the junction left unmatched. The CDR3 contains 16 residues. In germline, CDR1 is SGHRS, CDR2 YFSETQ. The chain's CDR3 is CASSLHGGSGTDTQYF. Written as DNA, the CDR3 is TGCGCCAGCAGCCTACACGGCGGGAGCGGCACAGATACGCAGTATTTT.

This clonotype appeared a few times. The V call is TRBV5-1, the J call TRBJ1-3; D perhaps matches TRBD1 (6 bases). Germline values: CDR1 SGHRS, CDR2 YFSETQ. This CDR3 is 16 amino acids long. The germline V and J ends were trimmed by 4 bases and 0 bases, with 14 bases remaining between them. For the CDR3, the DNA is TGCGCCAGCAGCGCCAAACAGGGTACCTCTGGAAACACCATATATTTT. This sequence encodes CASSAKQGTSGNTIYF.

There are a few counts of this clonotype. CDR3 protein: CSARERPGTQYF. The CDR3 coding sequence is TGCAGTGCAAGGGAGCGCCCGGGGACCCAGTACTTC. This chain uses TRBV20-1 with TRBJ2-5, with D perhaps matching TRBD2 (5 bases). Deletions cut 6 bases from V and 7 bases from J, with 15 bases between. The CDR3 contains 12 residues. Germline V lookup: CDR1 DFQATT, CDR2 SNEGSKA (reference sequence).

The rearrangement uses TRBV5-1 and TRBJ2-5; 13 bases agree with TRBD2. The germline CDR1 and CDR2 sequences are SGHRS and YFSETQ. The CDR3 contains 17 residues. The ends lost 4 bases at V and 5 bases at J; junction bases unmatched: 11. CDR3 residues: CASSPTSGREFVETQYF. DNA of the CDR3: TGCGCCAGCAGCCCCACTAGCGGGAGGGAGTTTGTGGAGACCCAGTACTTC.

The V call is TRBV12-3 or TRBV12-4, the J call TRBJ2-3; D is undetermined. The CDR3 has 13 residues. Trimming took 4 bases from V and 4 from J, leaving 9 bases between them. In nucleotides, the CDR3 is TGTGCCAGCAGTTACAGACACCCAGATACGCAGTATTTT. It is translated as CASSYRHPDTQYF.

The V and J genes are TRBV9 and TRBJ2-7; 13 bases agree with TRBD2. The CDR3 runs to 16 residues. The junction had 5 bases not matched to a gene; V was cut back by 3 bases and J by 2 bases. Looked up from germline, CDR1 is SGDLS and CDR2 is YYNGEE. CDR3 coding DNA: TGTGCCAGCAGCGGTGAGACTAGCGGGAGGCCCTACGAGCAGTACTTC. Its protein is CASSGETSGRPYEQYF.

The CDR3 sequence: CASSQVRGPVETQYF. Here the CDR3 DNA reads TGCGCCAGCAGCCAAGTACGAGGCCCGGTGGAGACCCAGTACTTC. The J gene is TRBJ2-5, the V gene TRBV4-1; D unresolved. The V end was cut by 1 base, the J end by 5 bases, with 14 bases between. The CDR3 runs to 15 residues. Looked up from germline, CDR1 is MGHRA and CDR2 is YSYEKL.

On this clonotype: The junction differs from germline at one of its ends, possibly a read error. The chain recombines TRBV6-5 with TRBJ2-5, with 11 bases identical to TRBD1. The CDR3 loop spans 15 amino acids. Germline V lookup: CDR1 MNHEY, CDR2 SVGAGI. This CDR3 is CASSYPGQGEETQHF. The DNA for the CDR3 is TGTGCCAGCAGTTACCCGGGACAGGGGGAAGAGACCCAGCACTTC.

A few counts support this clonotype. The gene calls are TRBV3-1 and TRBJ1-4; D is undetermined. Germline V gene data show CDR1 as LGHDT and CDR2 as YNNKEL (reference sequence). The CDR3 is 14 amino acids. V lost 0 bases, J lost 13 bases, and 15 bases lay in between. For the CDR3, the DNA is TGTGCCAGCAGCCAAGATCGCTCTCTGGCAATACTGTTTTTT. Translation: CASSQDRSLAILFF.

In this sample, this clonotype turned up once. Because the CDR3's place on the DNA is in doubt, the DNA is left out and the CDR3 is given as listed by TCRdb. V and J are TRBV4-3 and TRBJ1-4; no check of the table's D call, TRBD1, against the DNA was made. The CDR3 is 14 residues long, ends included. Germline V lookup: CDR1 LGHNA, CDR2 YSLEER. CDR3 protein: CASSRQGGEKTVFF.

The genes are TRBV15 and TRBJ2-7; possibly TRBD1 for D (6 bases). CDR1 and CDR2 (germline): LNHNV, YYDKDF (reference sequence). The CDR3 has 16 amino acids. V lost 3 bases and J 2 bases, leaving 17 bases between the germline ends. The CDR3 protein is CATSSRRGWRTYEQYF. The DNA for the CDR3 is TGTGCCACCAGCAGTCGAAGGGGGTGGAGAACCTACGAGCAGTACTTC.

V gene TRBV5-1 combines with J gene TRBJ2-5; either TRBD1 or TRBD2 may fit D (5 bases each). Trimming removed 4 bases at V and 4 bases at J, with 11 bases between. The CDR3 loop spans 13 amino acids. The germline V gene encodes CDR1 SGHRS and CDR2 YFSETQ. The CDR3 bases are TGCGCCAGCAGCACGGGACGGCCAGAGACCCAGTACTTC. Its translation: CASSTGRPETQYF.

This clonotype was seen repeatedly, ten times or more. This rearrangement joins TRBV6-1 to TRBJ1-1; no definite D call. The CDR3 length is 10 residues. V lost 6 bases and J 3 bases, leaving 2 bases between the germline ends. Germline V gene lookup returns CDR1 MNHNS and CDR2 SASEGT. Written as DNA, the CDR3 is TGTGCCAGCAGGTACACTGAAGCTTTCTTT. It translates to CASRYTEAFF.

This clonotype turned up a few times. This chain connects TRBV5-1 to TRBJ1-5; 12 bases are shared with TRBD1. V was pared by 3 bases and J by 6 bases, with 4 bases of the junction left unmatched. Germline V gene data show CDR1 as SGHRS and CDR2 as YFSETQ. The CDR3 covers 15 residues. CDR3 nucleotide sequence: TGCGCCAGCAGCTCCGGGACAGGGGGCCCTCAGCCCCAGCATTTT. This codes for CASSSGTGGPQPQHF.

The genes are TRBV4-3 and TRBJ2-5; a possible D gene is TRBD1 (5 bases). Per the germline V gene, CDR1 is LGHNA and CDR2 is YSLEER. This CDR3 is built from 16 residues. Trimming cost V 4 bases and J 5 bases, with 20 bases left between them. The CDR3 DNA reads TGCGCCAGCAGCCCCAACCCTCAGGGAATGTTGGAGACCCAGTACTTC. Residues: CASSPNPQGMLETQYF.

The V call is TRBV2, the J call TRBJ2-2; 9 positions match TRBD1. V shed 4 bases and J 4 bases; nucleotides not matched to a gene: 4. The CDR3 has 15 residues. From germline, CDR1 is SNHLY and CDR2 FYNNEI. The CDR3 protein is CASSVETGGTGELFF. CDR3 nucleotides: TGTGCCAGCAGTGTTGAGACAGGGGGCACCGGGGAGCTGTTTTTT.